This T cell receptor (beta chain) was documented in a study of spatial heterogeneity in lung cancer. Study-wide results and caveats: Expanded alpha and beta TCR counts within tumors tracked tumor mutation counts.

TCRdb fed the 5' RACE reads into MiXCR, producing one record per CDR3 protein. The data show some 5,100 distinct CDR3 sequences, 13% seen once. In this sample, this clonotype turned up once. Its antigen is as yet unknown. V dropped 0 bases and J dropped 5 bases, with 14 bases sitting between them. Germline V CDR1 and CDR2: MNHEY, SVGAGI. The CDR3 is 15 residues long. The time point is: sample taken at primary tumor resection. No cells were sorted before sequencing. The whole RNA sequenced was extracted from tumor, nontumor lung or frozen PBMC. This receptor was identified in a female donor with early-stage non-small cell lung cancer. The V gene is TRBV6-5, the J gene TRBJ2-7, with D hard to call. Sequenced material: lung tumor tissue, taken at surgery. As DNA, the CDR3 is TGTGCCAGCAGTTACTCGAAGCTGCCTATACACGAGCAGTACTTC. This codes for CASSYSKLPIHEQYF.